This entry is about one T cell receptor beta chain. This entry belongs to a study of blood T cell repertoires in COVID-19. Background on the study: The study drew acute and convalescent COVID-19 samples from the United States, Italy and Spain. PBMCs, B-cell-depleted T cells, or T cells were the source of the cDNA or gDNA that made up the material.

Methods used by the authors: From reference gene primer amplification, estimates of nucleated cell counts were derived. Using immunoSEQ multiplex PCR, the repertoire was profiled, and TCRdb retains in-frame clones only, with some absent. The V and J calls and the clone size are those of that table, but D and trimming were determined from the DNA. The profile shows tens of thousands of clones, over 85% of them singletons. This CDR3 contains 17 residues. Germline CDR1 reads SGHVS; CDR2 reads FNYEAQ. Trimming left V 2 bases short and J 2 bases short, with 16 bases between. This chain joins TRBV7-6 and TRBJ2-1, with D possibly TRBD1 on 7 matching bases. The receptor's source is a human donor in a cohort sampled during active COVID-19. Sequencing used peripheral blood. The CDR3 region is CASSLRGTEDPYNEQFF. The CDR3 DNA reads as TGTGCCAGCAGCTTACGCGGGACAGAGGACCCCTACAATGAGCAGTTCTTC.